The 4 T cell receptor beta chains listed next were all sequenced from one sample in a study of blood T cell repertoires in COVID-19 (TCRdb year 2020). Receptors were amplified or captured by the immunoSEQ multiplex PCR assay. TCRdb's version of the immuneACCESS table is confined to in-frame rearrangements and falls short of the full clone set. An unresolved V gene accounts for under half of the shortfall where checked; the remainder is of unknown origin. The table for this sample lists around 100,000 clones; about 80% of them were counted only once. 9% to 14% of the sample lies in the top ten. The specimen sequenced was peripheral blood. The receptors shown here come from a woman aged 70-85 years with acute or convalescent COVID-19.

The V gene is TRBV12-3 or TRBV12-4, the J gene TRBJ2-7; D unresolved. The length of the CDR3 is 12 residues. V lost 5 bases to trimming and J lost 4 bases, with 9 bases between them. DNA for the CDR3: TGTGCCAGCAGTCTTACACGTTACGAGCAGTACGTC. Translation: CASSLTRYEQYV.

The rearrangement uses TRBV6-5 and TRBJ1-5; maybe TRBD1 (5 bases). The germline CDR1 and CDR2 sequences are MNHEY and SVGAGI. Trimming left V 0 bases short and J 1 base short, with 10 bases between. The CDR3 covers 16 residues. The CDR3 DNA reads TGTGCCAGCAGTTACTCGTCAGGGTCCAGCAATCAGCCCCAGCATTTT. It translates to CASSYSSGSSNQPQHF.

The chain links TRBV12-5 to TRBJ2-5, with 7 positions matching TRBD2. Germline V gives CDR1 LGHNT, CDR2 FRNRAP. The J segment lost 5 bases and the V segment lost 2 bases, leaving 2 bases of the junction unmatched. The CDR3 sequence is 13 residues long. As DNA, the CDR3 is TGTGCTAGTGGTTTGACTAGCGTGGAGACCCAGTACTTC. This codes for CASGLTSVETQYF.

V usage is TRBV9 and J usage is TRBJ1-1; D is unclear. V dropped 1 base and J dropped 0 bases, with 4 bases sitting between them. The germline V gene encodes CDR1 SGDLS and CDR2 YYNGEE. The CDR3 totals 13 residues. The CDR3 DNA sequence: TGTGCCAGCAGCGTAAGAGTGAACACTGAAGCTTTCTTT. The encoded protein is CASSVRVNTEAFF.